Listed below are T cell receptor beta chains from one sample, sequenced in a study of T-cell reconstitution after alpha-beta-depleted transplantation in children. TCRdb analysed the PCR reads with MiXCR anew, one entry per CDR3 protein. Here the sample spans fewer than 250,000 distinct CDR3 sequences, approximately 17% being singletons. The sequences come from PBMCs, mostly from graft donor cells, collected 360 days after TCRalphabeta/CD19-depleted stem cell transplant. The origin of the receptors is a male patient aged 2 to 9 who had a stem cell transplant for acute lymphoblastic leukemia, so the T cells may come from the graft donor. The CDR3 runs from the conserved cysteine through the conserved F or W. The D gene is left open where the match is weak. The size of a clone is reported for some rows only, either as once, few or many, or as a class for expanded clones.

d_gene	abundance	v_gene	j_gene	CDR3aa	CDR3nt
-	-	TRBV7-2	TRBJ2-2	CASSLGQWTGELFF	TGTGCCAGCAGCTTAGGCCAGTGGACCGGGGAGCTGTTTTTT
TRBD1	few	TRBV29-1	TRBJ1-2	CSAWTGKNYGYTF	TGCAGCGCCTGGACAGGGAAGAACTATGGCTACACCTTC
-	-	TRBV7-2	TRBJ2-2	CASSPRVPQGGVLFF	TGTGCCAGCAGCCCCCGTGTCCCCCAGGGCGGCGTGCTGTTTTTT
-	-	TRBV12-3/TRBV12-4	TRBJ1-3	CASSFLAVPSGNTIYF	-
-	few	TRBV7-9	TRBJ2-3	CASSPWGEADTQYF	TGTGCCAGCAGCCCTTGGGGCGAAGCAGATACGCAGTATTTT
-	few	TRBV12-3/TRBV12-4	TRBJ1-1	CASSTGTEAFF	TGTGCCAGCAGTACAGGGACAGAAGCTTTCTTT
-	-	TRBV5-1	TRBJ2-2	CASTPGGTGELFF	TGCGCCAGCACGCCCGGGGGCACCGGGGAGCTGTTTTTT
TRBD2	few	TRBV4-2	TRBJ2-1	CASRPGLAGSDWSF	TGTGCCAGCAGACCAGGACTAGCGGGGAGCGATTGGTCCTTC
-	few	TRBV6-2/TRBV6-3	TRBJ2-7	CASSFRGLGDYEQYF	TGTGCCAGCAGTTTCCGGGGGCTCGGGGATTACGAGCAGTACTTC
TRBD2	few	TRBV29-1	TRBJ2-3	CSVGSSGVTDTQYF	TGCAGCGTGGGGAGTAGCGGGGTCACAGATACGCAGTATTTT
-	-	TRBV5-1	TRBJ2-7	CASSSAAVTGEAEQYF	TGCGCCAGCAGCTCCGCGGCGGTCACAGGGGAGGCCGAGCAGTACTTC
-	-	TRBV5-5	TRBJ1-2	CASSSTLRTDAYGYTF	TGTGCCAGCAGCTCTACCCTTAGGACGGACGCCTATGGCTACACCTTC
-	few	TRBV4-3	TRBJ1-6	CASSRNKPGAPLHF	TGCGCCAGCAGCCGGAATAAACCAGGGGCACCCCTCCACTTT
-	-	TRBV6-5	TRBJ1-2	CASSGLAGQILGYTF	TGTGCCAGCAGCGGTTTGGCAGGGCAGATCCTTGGCTACACCTTC
-	few	TRBV11-1	TRBJ1-1	CASSLGRADIPGGTEAFF	TGTGCCAGCAGCTTAGGGAGAGCGGACATCCCCGGGGGCACTGAAGCTTTCTTT
-	-	TRBV7-6	TRBJ2-7	CASSPLVGKSSYEQYF	TGTGCCAGCAGCCCCTTGGTAGGGAAGAGCTCCTACGAGCAGTACTTC
TRBD2	-	TRBV5-1	TRBJ2-7	CASSLDLAASYEQYF	TGCGCCAGCAGCTTGGACCTAGCGGCCTCCTACGAGCAGTACTTC
-	-	TRBV7-2	TRBJ1-2	CASSLDSYGYTF	TGTGCCAGCAGCCTGGACAGTTATGGCTACACCTTC
-	-	TRBV6-2/TRBV6-3	TRBJ1-5	CASSPMGTGRPFGHQPQHF	TGTGCCAGCAGTCCTATGGGGACGGGCCGGCCCTTCGGGCATCAGCCCCAGCATTTT
-	-	TRBV24-1	TRBJ2-1	CATSDSPGNRASYNEQFF	TGTGCCACCAGTGATTCCCCAGGGAATCGAGCGTCCTACAATGAGCAGTTCTTC
TRBD1	few	TRBV4-3	TRBJ1-2	CASSQEDRGRGYTF	TGCGCCAGCAGCCAGGAAGACAGGGGCCGGGGCTACACCTTC
-	-	TRBV27	TRBJ1-5	CASSWGPYSNQPQHF	TGTGCCAGCAGTTGGGGACCCTATAGCAATCAGCCCCAGCATTTT
-	-	TRBV29-1	TRBJ2-7	CSGTTAYEQYF	TGCAGCGGGACGACAGCTTACGAGCAGTACTTC
-	-	TRBV29-1	TRBJ2-7	CSVEGQGGEEQYF	TGCAGCGTTGAAGGCCAGGGAGGAGAGGAGCAGTACTTC
TRBD1	few	TRBV18	TRBJ1-4	CASSTDLGQGQTNEKLFF	TGTGCCAGCTCAACCGACCTTGGACAGGGACAAACTAATGAAAAACTGTTTTTT
-	few	TRBV20-1	TRBJ1-5	CSARSGGHSNQPQHF	TGCAGTGCTAGATCGGGGGGCCATAGCAATCAGCCCCAGCATTTT
TRBD1	few	TRBV4-2	TRBJ2-7	CASSQEDRSSYEQYF	TGTGCCAGCAGCCAAGAGGACAGGTCATCCTACGAGCAGTACTTC
TRBD1	many	TRBV10-1	TRBJ1-1	CASSRQGDTEAFF	TGCGCCAGCAGTCGACAGGGGGACACTGAAGCTTTCTTT
TRBD1	-	TRBV7-3	TRBJ2-5	CASSESGQGVETQYF	TGTGCCAGCAGTGAATCGGGACAGGGAGTTGAGACCCAGTACTTC
-	few	TRBV12-3/TRBV12-4	TRBJ2-1	CASSFGGGQSYNEQFF	TGTGCCAGCAGTTTCGGCGGGGGACAATCCTACAATGAGCAGTTCTTC
TRBD1	-	TRBV12-3/TRBV12-4	TRBJ2-1	CASRSRDRDFNEQFF	TGTGCCAGCAGATCCCGGGACAGGGACTTCAATGAGCAGTTCTTC
-	-	TRBV5-1	TRBJ2-7	CASSLRREQYF	TGCGCCAGCAGCCTTAGAAGGGAGCAGTACTTC
-	-	TRBV2	TRBJ2-5	CASSPGWSGGSPWGETQYF	TGTGCCAGCAGTCCAGGGTGGTCAGGTGGGAGCCCTTGGGGAGAGACCCAGTACTTC
TRBD1	few	TRBV6-1	TRBJ2-5	CATSDRGLETQYF	TGTGCCACGTCGGACAGGGGGCTGGAGACCCAGTACTTC